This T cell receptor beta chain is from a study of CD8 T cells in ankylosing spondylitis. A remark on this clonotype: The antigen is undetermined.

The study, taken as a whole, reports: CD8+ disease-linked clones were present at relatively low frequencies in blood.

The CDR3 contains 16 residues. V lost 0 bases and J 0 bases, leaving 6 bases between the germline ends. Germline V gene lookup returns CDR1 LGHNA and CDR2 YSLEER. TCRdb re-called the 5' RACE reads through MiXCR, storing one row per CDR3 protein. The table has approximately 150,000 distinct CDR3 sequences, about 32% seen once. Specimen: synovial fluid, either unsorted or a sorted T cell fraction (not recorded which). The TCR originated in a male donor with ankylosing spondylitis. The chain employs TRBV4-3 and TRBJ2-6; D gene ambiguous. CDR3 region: CASSQETASGANVLTF. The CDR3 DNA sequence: TGCGCCAGCAGCCAAGAGACGGCCTCTGGGGCCAACGTCCTGACTTTC.